This T cell receptor beta chain was captured by sequencing in a study of Ad26.COV2.S vaccination and SARS-CoV-2 variants. TCRdb keeps only in-frame clones here, not all; method: immunoSEQ multiplex PCR. In the table there are 200,000 to 300,000 clones, around 90% of which are singletons. As concerns this clone: Its matching antigen is unknown.

The treatment: about 20 received Ad26.COV2.S at low or high dose, single or two shots; about 5 received placebo; per-sample allocation not given. After the first vaccine or placebo injection, samples were drawn on day 63. At a Boston site, the person donating was an adult of 18-55 years. The vaccine antigen was prefusion-stabilized Wuhan SARS-CoV-2 spike. V lost 1 base and J 10 bases, leaving 8 bases between the germline ends. The CDR3 loop spans 13 amino acids. Germline CDR1 reads LGHDT; CDR2 reads YNNKEL (reference sequence). Findings and caveats of the study: Those who received vaccine or placebo ended up with similar non-spike TCR breadth. While placebo recipients had lower spike-specific TCR breadth, vaccine recipients had more.

Source: peripheral blood, taken in a trial of Ad26.COV2.S vaccine versus placebo. The V and J genes are TRBV3-1 (or the pseudogene TRBV3-2) and TRBJ1-6, with D uncertain. The source is a person between 18 and 65 years old who received the Ad26.COV2.S COVID-19 vaccine or a placebo. The CDR3 DNA follows: TGTGCCAGCAGCCAAGGGAGCGTATCACCCCTCCACTTT. Protein sequence: CASSQGSVSPLHF.